The clone carrying this T cell receptor beta chain was counted only a few times. No antigen is known for it. The data belong to a study of identifying expanded T cells in peripheral blood. Regarding the study as a whole: Differentially abundant clones: around 1.2 between replicates, just under 17 at 2 to 3 weeks, under 25 at four. Roughly 2-week clone count variance significantly increased as total template count grew.

No infections or other immune events were documented during collection. Some clones are missing from TCRdb's copy, which holds only in-frame ones; the method was immunoSEQ multiplex PCR. The sample has under 150,000 clones, roughly 90% seen once; the top ten hold less than 10%. V was trimmed by 0 bases and J by 0 bases, leaving 8 bases between them. The V gene's germline CDR1 is MNHNY and CDR2 SVGAGI (reference sequence). CDR3 length: 15 amino acids. This sequence was found in a person aged 18-70 years in good health. This chain connects TRBV6-6 to TRBJ1-1; unclear D gene. Source material: blood. The chain's CDR3 is CASSYSGNMNTEAFF. The CDR3 coding sequence is TGTGCCAGCAGTTACTCAGGGAACATGAACACTGAAGCTTTCTTT.